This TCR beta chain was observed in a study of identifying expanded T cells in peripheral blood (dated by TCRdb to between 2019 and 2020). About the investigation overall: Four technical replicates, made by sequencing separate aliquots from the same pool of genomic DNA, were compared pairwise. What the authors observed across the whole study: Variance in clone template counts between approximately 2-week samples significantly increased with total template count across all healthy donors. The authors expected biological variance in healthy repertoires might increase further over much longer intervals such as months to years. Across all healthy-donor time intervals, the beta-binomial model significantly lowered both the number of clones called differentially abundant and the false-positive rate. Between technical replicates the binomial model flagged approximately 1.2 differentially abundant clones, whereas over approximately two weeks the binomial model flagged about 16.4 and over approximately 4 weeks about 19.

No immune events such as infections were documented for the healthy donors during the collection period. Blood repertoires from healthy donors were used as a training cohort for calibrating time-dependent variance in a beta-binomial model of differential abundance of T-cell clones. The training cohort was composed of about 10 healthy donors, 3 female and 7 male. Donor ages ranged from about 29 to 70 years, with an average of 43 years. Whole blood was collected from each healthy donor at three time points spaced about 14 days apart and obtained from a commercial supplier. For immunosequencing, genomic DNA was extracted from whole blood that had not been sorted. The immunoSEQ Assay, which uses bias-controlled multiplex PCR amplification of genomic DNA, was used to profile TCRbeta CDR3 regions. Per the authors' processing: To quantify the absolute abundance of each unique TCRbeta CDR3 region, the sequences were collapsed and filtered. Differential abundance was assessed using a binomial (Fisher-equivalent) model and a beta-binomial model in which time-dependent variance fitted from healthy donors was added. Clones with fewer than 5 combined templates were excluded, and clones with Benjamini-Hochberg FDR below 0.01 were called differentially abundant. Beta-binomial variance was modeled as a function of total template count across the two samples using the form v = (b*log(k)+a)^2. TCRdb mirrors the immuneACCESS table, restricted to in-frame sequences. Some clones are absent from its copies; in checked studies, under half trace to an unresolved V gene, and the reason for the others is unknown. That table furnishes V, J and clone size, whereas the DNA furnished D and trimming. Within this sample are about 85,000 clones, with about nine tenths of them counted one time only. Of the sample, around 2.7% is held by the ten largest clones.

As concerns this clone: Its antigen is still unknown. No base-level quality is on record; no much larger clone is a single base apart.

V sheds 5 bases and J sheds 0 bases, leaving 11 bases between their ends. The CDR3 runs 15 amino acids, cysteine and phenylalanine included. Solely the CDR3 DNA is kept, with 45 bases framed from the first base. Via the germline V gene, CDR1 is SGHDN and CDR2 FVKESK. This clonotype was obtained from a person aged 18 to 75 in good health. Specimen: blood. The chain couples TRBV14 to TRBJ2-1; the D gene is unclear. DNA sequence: TGTGCCAGCAGCTCAACTTTCATCTCCTACAATGAGCAGTTCTTC. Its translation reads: CASSSTFISYNEQFF.